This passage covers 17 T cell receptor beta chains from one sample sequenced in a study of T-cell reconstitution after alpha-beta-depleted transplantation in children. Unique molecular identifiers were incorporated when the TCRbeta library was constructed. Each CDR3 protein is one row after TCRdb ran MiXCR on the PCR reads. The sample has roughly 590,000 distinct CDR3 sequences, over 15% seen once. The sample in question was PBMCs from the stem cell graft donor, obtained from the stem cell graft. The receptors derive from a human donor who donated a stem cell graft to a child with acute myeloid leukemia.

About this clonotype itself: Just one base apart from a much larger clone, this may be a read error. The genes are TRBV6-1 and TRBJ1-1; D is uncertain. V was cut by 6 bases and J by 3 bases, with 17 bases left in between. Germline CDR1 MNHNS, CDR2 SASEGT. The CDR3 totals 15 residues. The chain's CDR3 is CASRLFGGEDTEAFF. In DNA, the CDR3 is TGTGCCAGCAGGCTCTTCGGTGGGGAGGACACTGAAGCTTTCTTT.

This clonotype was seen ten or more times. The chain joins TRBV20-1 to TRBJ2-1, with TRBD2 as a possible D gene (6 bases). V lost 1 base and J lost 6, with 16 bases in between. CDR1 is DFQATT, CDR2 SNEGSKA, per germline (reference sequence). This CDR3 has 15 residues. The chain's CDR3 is CSARVDYGARNEQFF. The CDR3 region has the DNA TGCAGTGCTAGAGTGGACTATGGGGCCCGCAATGAGCAGTTCTTC.

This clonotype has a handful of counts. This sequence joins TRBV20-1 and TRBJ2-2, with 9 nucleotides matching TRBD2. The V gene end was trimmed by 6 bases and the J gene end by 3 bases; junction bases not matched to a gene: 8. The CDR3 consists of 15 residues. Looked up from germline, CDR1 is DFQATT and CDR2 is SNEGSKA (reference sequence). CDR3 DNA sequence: TGCAGTGCCCCAAAAGCGGGGGGCGACACCGGGGAGCTGTTTTTT. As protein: CSAPKAGGDTGELFF.

CDR3 in amino acids: CASSGALRTDTQYF. The CDR3 nucleotides read TGTGCCAGTTCGGGGGCCCTCCGCACAGATACGCAGTATTTT. V is TRBV12-3 or TRBV12-4 and J is TRBJ2-3; the D gene could be TRBD1 or TRBD2 (6 bases each). Trimming removed 9 bases at V and 1 base at J, with 14 bases between. The CDR3 is made up of 14 amino acids.

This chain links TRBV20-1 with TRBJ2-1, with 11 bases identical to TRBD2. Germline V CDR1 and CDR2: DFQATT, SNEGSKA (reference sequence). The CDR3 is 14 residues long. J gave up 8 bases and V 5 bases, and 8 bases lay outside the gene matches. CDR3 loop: CSARTSGFLDEQFF. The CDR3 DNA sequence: TGCAGTGCTCGGACTAGCGGGTTTTTGGATGAGCAGTTCTTC.

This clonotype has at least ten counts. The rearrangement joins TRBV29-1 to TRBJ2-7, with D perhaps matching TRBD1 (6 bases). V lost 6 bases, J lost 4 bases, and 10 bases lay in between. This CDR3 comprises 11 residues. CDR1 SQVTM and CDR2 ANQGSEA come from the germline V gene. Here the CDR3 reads CSVGRGYEQYF. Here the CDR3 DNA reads TGCAGCGTGGGTAGGGGGTACGAGCAGTACTTC.

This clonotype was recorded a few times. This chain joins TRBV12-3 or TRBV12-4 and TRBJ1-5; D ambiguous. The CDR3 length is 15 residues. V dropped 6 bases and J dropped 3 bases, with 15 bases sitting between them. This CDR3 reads CASSGRGRVNQPQHF. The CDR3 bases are TGTGCCAGCAGCGGGCGGGGAAGAGTCAATCAGCCCCAGCATTTT.

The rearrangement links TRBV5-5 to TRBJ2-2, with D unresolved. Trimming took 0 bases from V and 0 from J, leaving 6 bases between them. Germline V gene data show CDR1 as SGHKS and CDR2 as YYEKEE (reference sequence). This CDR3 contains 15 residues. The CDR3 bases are TGTGCCAGCAGCTTGGAGGCGGCGAACACCGGGGAGCTGTTTTTT. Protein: CASSLEAANTGELFF. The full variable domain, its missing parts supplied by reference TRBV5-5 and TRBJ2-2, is DAGVTQSPTHLIKTRGQQVTLRCSPISGHKSVSWYQQVLGQGPQFIFQYYEKEERGRGNFPDRFSARQFPNYSSELNVNALLLGDSALYLCASSLEAANTGELFFGEGSRLTVL.

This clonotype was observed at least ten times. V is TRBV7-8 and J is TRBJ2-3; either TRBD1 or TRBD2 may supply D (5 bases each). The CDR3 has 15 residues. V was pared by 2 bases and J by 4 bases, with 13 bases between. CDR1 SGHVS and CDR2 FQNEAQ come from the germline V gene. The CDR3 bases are TGTGCCAGCAGCTTAAATGCCGGGGCCCCAGATACGCAGTATTTT. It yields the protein CASSLNAGAPDTQYF.

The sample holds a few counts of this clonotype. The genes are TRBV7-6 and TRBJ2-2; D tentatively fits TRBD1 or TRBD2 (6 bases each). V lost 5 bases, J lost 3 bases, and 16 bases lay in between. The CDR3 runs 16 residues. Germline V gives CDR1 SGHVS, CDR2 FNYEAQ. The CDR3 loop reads CASSLLWGADTGELFF. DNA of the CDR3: TGTGCCAGCAGCCTTTTATGGGGGGCGGACACCGGGGAGCTGTTTTTT.

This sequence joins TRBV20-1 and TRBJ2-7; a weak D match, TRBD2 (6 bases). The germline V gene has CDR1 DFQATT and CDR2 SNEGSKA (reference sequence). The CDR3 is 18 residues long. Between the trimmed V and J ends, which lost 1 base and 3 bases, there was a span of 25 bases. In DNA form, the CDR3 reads TGCAGTGCTAGAGTAAGGGGAACAGCGGGTCCCAACTACTACGAGCAGTACTTC. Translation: CSARVRGTAGPNYYEQYF.

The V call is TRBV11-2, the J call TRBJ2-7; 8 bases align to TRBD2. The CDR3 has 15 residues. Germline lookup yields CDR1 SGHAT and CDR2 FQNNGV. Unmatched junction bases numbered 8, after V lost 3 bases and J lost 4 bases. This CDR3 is CASSFPGGGTYEQYF. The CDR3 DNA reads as TGTGCCAGCAGCTTCCCCGGGGGGGGTACTTACGAGCAGTACTTC.

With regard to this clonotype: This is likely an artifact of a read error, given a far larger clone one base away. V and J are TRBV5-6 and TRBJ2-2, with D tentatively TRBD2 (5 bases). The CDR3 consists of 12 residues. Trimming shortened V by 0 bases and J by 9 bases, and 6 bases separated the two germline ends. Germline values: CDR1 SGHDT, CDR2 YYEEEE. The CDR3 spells CASSLAGRELFF. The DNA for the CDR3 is TGTGCCAGCAGCTTGGCCGGGAGGGAGCTGTTTTTT.

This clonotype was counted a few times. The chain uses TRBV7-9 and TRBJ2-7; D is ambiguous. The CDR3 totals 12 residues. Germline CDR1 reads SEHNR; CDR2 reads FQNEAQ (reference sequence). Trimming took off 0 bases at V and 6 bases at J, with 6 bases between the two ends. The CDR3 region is CASSLATPEQYF. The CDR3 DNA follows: TGTGCCAGCAGCTTAGCGACTCCCGAGCAGTACTTC.

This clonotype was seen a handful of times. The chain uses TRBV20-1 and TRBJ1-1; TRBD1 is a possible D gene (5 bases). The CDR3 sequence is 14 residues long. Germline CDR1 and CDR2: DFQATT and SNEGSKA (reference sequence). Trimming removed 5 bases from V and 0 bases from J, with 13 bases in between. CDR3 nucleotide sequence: TGCAGTGCTGCAGGGTATTTACTGAACACTGAAGCTTTCTTT. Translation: CSAAGYLLNTEAFF.

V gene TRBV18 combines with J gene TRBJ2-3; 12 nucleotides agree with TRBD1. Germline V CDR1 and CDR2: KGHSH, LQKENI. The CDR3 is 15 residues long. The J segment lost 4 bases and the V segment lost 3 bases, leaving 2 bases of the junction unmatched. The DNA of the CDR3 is TGTGCCAGCTCACCCGGGACAGGGGGCGCAGATACGCAGTATTTT. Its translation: CASSPGTGGADTQYF.

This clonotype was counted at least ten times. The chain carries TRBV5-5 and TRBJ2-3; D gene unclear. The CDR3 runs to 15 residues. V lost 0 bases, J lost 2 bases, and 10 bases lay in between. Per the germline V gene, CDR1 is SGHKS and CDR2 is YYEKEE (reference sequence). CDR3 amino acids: CASSLDRVHTDTQYF. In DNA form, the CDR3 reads TGTGCCAGCAGCTTGGATCGAGTCCACACAGATACGCAGTATTTT.